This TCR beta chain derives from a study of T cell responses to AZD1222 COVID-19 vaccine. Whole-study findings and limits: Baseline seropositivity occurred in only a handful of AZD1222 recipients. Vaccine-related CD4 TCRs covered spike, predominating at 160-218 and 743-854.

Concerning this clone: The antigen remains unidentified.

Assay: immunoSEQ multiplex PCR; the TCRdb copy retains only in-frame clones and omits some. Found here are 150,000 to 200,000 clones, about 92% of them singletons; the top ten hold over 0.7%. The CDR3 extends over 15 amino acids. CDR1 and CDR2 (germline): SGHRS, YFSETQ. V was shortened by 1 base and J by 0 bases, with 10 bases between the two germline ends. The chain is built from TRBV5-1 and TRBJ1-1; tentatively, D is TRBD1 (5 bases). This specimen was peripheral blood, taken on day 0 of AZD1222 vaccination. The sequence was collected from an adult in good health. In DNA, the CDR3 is TGCGCCAGCAGCTTGTTGGAACAGGTGAACACTGAAGCTTTCTTT. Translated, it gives CASSLLEQVNTEAFF.